One sample yielded the 7 T cell receptor beta chains listed below, sequenced in a study of blood T cell repertoires in COVID-19. Profiling relied on immunoSEQ multiplex PCR, and the TCRdb table lists in-frame clones only, not all of them. The sample consists of about 250,000 clones, nearly 85% of them appearing once. The material sequenced was peripheral blood. These receptors were taken from a human donor in a cohort sampled during active COVID-19.

The rearrangement joins TRBV9 to TRBJ2-4; a possible D gene is TRBD1 (5 bases). Germline values: CDR1 SGDLS, CDR2 YYNGEE. Trimming pared 3 bases from V and 3 bases from J, leaving 13 bases between. The CDR3 consists of 15 residues. As DNA, the CDR3 is TGTGCCAGCAGCGAACAGGATTATGGCAAAAACATTCAGTACTTC. Amino acids: CASSEQDYGKNIQYF.

The genes are TRBV10-3 and TRBJ1-2; TRBD1 matches at 12 bases. The V segment lost 6 bases and the J segment 6 bases; nucleotides outside the gene matches: 11. Germline lookup yields CDR1 ENHRY and CDR2 SYGVKD. CDR3 length: 16 residues. CDR3 sequence reads: CAIRPAGTGGSDGYTF. The CDR3 nucleotides read TGTGCCATCAGGCCGGCCGGGACAGGGGGCTCAGATGGCTACACCTTC.

The chain links TRBV28 to TRBJ2-2; 9 bases align to TRBD2. Unmatched junction bases numbered 4, after V lost 1 base and J lost 7 bases. The CDR3 contains 15 residues. CDR1 is MDHEN, CDR2 SYDVKM, per germline. The CDR3 sequence is CASSLLAGVHGELFF. The CDR3 DNA reads TGTGCCAGCAGTTTATTAGCGGGAGTCCACGGGGAGCTGTTTTTT.

As to this clone: The junction and the germline gene differ at one end; a read error may be behind it. The CDR3 DNA sequence: TGTGCCAGCAGCTACTGGGGGACAGGAACCTACGAGCAGTACTTC. Translation gives CASSYWGTGTYEQYF. The genes are TRBV6-5 and TRBJ2-7, with TRBD1 matching over 8 bases. CDR3 size: 15 residues. The germline gives CDR1 MNHEY, CDR2 SVGAGI.

The chain carries TRBV6-1 and TRBJ2-7, with D perhaps matching TRBD1 (8 bases). CDR1 and CDR2 from the germline V gene are MNHNS and SASEGT. Trimming took 1 base from V and 5 from J, leaving 15 bases between them. There are 15 residues in the CDR3. The DNA for the CDR3 is TGTGCCAGCAGTGAAGTAGACAGGGGAGGGGACGAGCAGTACTTC. Its protein is CASSEVDRGGDEQYF.

The chain joins TRBV27 to TRBJ1-2, with D maybe TRBD1 (5 bases). The CDR3 sequence is 15 residues long. Deletions cut 6 bases from V and 6 bases from J, with 20 bases between. Germline V gene sequence: CDR1 MNHEY, CDR2 SMNVEV (reference sequence). The CDR3 DNA sequence: TGTGCCAGCAGGGGAGGGGATAAGGTTCTTGATGGCTACACCTTC. Translation: CASRGGDKVLDGYTF.

This clone was detected a few times. The genes are TRBV6-1 and TRBJ1-6, with a tentative D call TRBD1 (5 bases). CDR3 length: 15 amino acids. The germline gives CDR1 MNHNS, CDR2 SASEGT. Trimming shortened V by 1 base and J by 3 bases, and 7 bases separated the two germline ends. The CDR3 spells CASSEVQVYNSPLHF. In DNA form, the CDR3 reads TGTGCCAGCAGTGAAGTACAGGTCTATAATTCACCCCTCCACTTT.